This TCR beta chain was sequenced during a study of STAT5B mutations in CD4+ large granular lymphocyte leukemia. Study-level points and caveats: 8/27 top patient clones versus 2/35 control clones were TRBV06-family.

Turning to this clone: Antigen specificity is unknown.

This was a survey-level run. As handled by the study authors: A productive frequency of 2.59 x 10-5 was the lowest detectable. Assay used: immunoSEQ multiplex PCR; TCRdb lists only in-frame clones, some missing. V and J calls and clone size follow that table, whereas D and trimming were derived from the DNA. The data contain 22,000 or so clones, around 78% of them singletons. The CDR3 is 14 residues long. V was clipped by 3 bases and J by 3 bases, with 10 bases between them. The germline CDR1 and CDR2 sequences are SGHRS and YFSETQ. The material sequenced was CD4+ T cells from blood buffy coats. V is TRBV5-1 and J is TRBJ2-1; D possibly corresponds to TRBD1 (5 bases). The origin of this receptor is a human donor in good health. Here the CDR3 DNA reads TGCGCCAGCAGCTCTGACAGCAACTACAATGAGCAGTTCTTC. This encodes CASSSDSNYNEQFF.